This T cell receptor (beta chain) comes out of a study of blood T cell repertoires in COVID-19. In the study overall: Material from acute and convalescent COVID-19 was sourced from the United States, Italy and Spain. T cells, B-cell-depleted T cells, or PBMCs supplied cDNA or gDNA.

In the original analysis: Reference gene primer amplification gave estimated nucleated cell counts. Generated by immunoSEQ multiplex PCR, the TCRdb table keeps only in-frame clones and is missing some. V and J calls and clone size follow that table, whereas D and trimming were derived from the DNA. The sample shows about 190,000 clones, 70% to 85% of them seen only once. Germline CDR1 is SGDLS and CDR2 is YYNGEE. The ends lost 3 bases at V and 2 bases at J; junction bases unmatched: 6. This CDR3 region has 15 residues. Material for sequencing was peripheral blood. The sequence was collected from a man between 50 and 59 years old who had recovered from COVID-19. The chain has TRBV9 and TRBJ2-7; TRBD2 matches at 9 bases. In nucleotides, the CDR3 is TGTGCCAGCAGCGCGGAGGCGGGAGGGCCCTACGAGCAGTACTTC. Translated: CASSAEAGGPYEQYF.